This T cell receptor beta chain stems from a study of long-term antiretroviral therapy in people with HIV. Study-wide results and caveats: Clonal expansions arising prior to ART prevailed in the repertoire at every time point.

Each participant with HIV received care in the United States. The CDR3 covers 16 residues. V dropped 1 base and J dropped 0 bases, with 10 bases sitting between them. CDR1 and CDR2 from the germline V gene are LGHNA and YSLEER. Details on this clone: Its antigen is still unknown.

Samples were assayed with immunoSEQ v3.0 at survey level. Profiling relied on immunoSEQ multiplex PCR, and the TCRdb table lists in-frame clones only, not all of them. The sample yields approximately 33,000 clones, approximately 83% seen once. The source is a man aged 18-30 years with HIV. The chain employs TRBV4-3 and TRBJ2-1, with D uncertain. The specimen was unsorted PBMCs, collected 0.8 years before starting antiretroviral therapy. The CDR3 sequence is CASSQGAANSYNEQFF. The CDR3 nucleotides are TGCGCCAGCAGCCAAGGGGCGGCTAACTCCTACAATGAGCAGTTCTTC.